These 8 T cell receptor beta chains came from one sample sequenced in a study of cytomegalovirus exposure and HLA in healthy donors. This PCR relied on a set of 60 Vbeta primers and 13 Jbeta primers. Assay: immunoSEQ multiplex PCR; the TCRdb copy retains only in-frame clones and omits some. The sample lists roughly 140,000 clones; about 80% were seen once. Sequencing was carried out using PBMCs. These receptors were obtained from a middle-aged man in good health and CMV-seronegative.

This chain links TRBV13 with TRBJ2-3; 10 nucleotides align to TRBD1. CDR3 size: 14 residues. CDR1 is PRHDT, CDR2 FYEKMQ, per germline (reference sequence). J gave up 6 bases and V 8 bases, and 8 bases lay outside the gene matches. CDR3 region: CASRRDRGPDTQYF. The CDR3 coding sequence is TGTGCCAGCCGGCGGGACAGGGGCCCCGATACGCAGTATTTT.

The chain employs TRBV5-1 and TRBJ2-5; TRBD1 or TRBD2 may be the D gene (5 bases each). The better agreement between TRBJ2-7 and the DNA end casts doubt on the J call. Germline-derived CDR1 and CDR2 are SGHRS and YFSETQ. The CDR3 spans 15 residues. CDR3: CASSSLQVGDYEQYF. Written as DNA, the CDR3 is TGCGCCAGCAGCTCCCTGCAGGTGGGGGACTACGAGCAGTACTTC.

The rearrangement links TRBV11-2 to TRBJ2-5, with 9 bases matching TRBD1. Germline CDR1 SGHAT, CDR2 FQNNGV. CDR3 length: 15 residues. Trimming at V came to 5 bases and at J to 5 bases, leaving 9 bases not matched to a gene. CDR3 nucleotide sequence: TGTGCCAGCAGCGCCGGGACAGGGTTTGGGGAGACCCAGTACTTC. It codes for CASSAGTGFGETQYF.

The V call is TRBV9, the J call TRBJ2-3; the match to TRBD2 covers 15 bases. Germline values: CDR1 SGDLS, CDR2 YYNGEE. V gave up 0 bases and J gave up 4 bases; unmatched junction bases: 6. The CDR3 loop spans 18 amino acids. The DNA of the CDR3 is TGTGCCAGCAGCGTAGGGGGACTAGCGGGGGGAGGGCCAGATACGCAGTATTTT. Translating gives CASSVGGLAGGGPDTQYF.

The chain combines TRBV11-3 with TRBJ2-2; 8 bases align to TRBD1. The germline gives CDR1 SGHNT, CDR2 YENEEA. J gave up 6 bases and V 5 bases, and 2 bases lay outside the gene matches. The CDR3 length is 13 residues. In DNA, the CDR3 is TGTGCCAGCAGCACGGACAGGGCCGGGGAGCTGTTTTTT. Translation: CASSTDRAGELFF.

A few counts support this clone. The V and J genes are TRBV7-9 and TRBJ1-4; D is ambiguous. The germline V and J ends were trimmed by 5 bases and 0 bases, with 13 bases remaining between them. Germline CDR1 is SEHNR and CDR2 is FQNEAQ (reference sequence). The CDR3 has 16 amino acids. The CDR3 is CASSLISGTTNEKLFF. The DNA of the CDR3 is TGTGCCAGCAGCCTTATTTCGGGGACAACTAATGAAAAACTGTTTTTT.

J is TRBJ1-2 and V is TRBV7-3, with 9 bases identical to TRBD1. The CDR3 has 13 amino acids. Germline V gene data show CDR1 as SGHTA and CDR2 as FQGTGA. V was clipped by 6 bases and J by 4 bases; unmatched bases: 3. CDR3 DNA sequence: TGTGCCAGCAGTTCGGACAGGGGCTATGGCTACACCTTC. As protein: CASSSDRGYGYTF.

V is TRBV4-3 and J is TRBJ2-7; TRBD1 agrees at 8 bases. Germline CDR1 is LGHNA and CDR2 is YSLEER. V lost 1 base and J lost 6; bases outside the gene matches: 2. The CDR3 is 13 residues long. This chain's CDR3 is CASSQGTGSEQYF. In DNA, the CDR3 is TGCGCCAGCAGCCAAGGGACAGGGTCCGAGCAGTACTTC.